The rows below give T cell receptor beta chains drawn from one sample of a study of response to subunit inactivated influenza vaccine. MiXCR, applied by TCRdb to the RT-PCR reads, yields one record per CDR3 protein. In the table there are some 520,000 distinct CDR3 sequences, approximately 16% of which are singletons. Sequencing used CD4+ T cells sorted from PBMCs, obtained about 24 months after vaccination. These receptors were obtained from a man aged 50 to 69 who received an inactivated influenza vaccine. Both conserved end residues are part of each CDR3. The D gene is left open where the match is weak. Clone size is not always given. Where it is, it says once, few, many or a class for expanded clones.

J,size,V,D,DNA,CDR3
TRBJ1-6,few,TRBV20-1,-,TGCAGTGCTAGTCGACAGGATTCACCCCTCCACTTT,CSASRQDSPLHF
TRBJ2-7,-,TRBV20-1,-,TGCAGTGCTAGAGATCTTCCGGGGAGTTACGAGCAGTACTTC,CSARDLPGSYEQYF
TRBJ2-3,many,TRBV12-3/TRBV12-4,TRBD1,TGTGCCAGCAGTTTTAGAGAGACAGGGTATTTGGCTACGCAGTATTTT,CASSFRETGYLATQYF
TRBJ2-3,-,TRBV2,-,TGTGCCAGCAGCGTTAGCGTACGCACAGATACGCAGTATTTT,CASSVSVRTDTQYF
TRBJ1-6,few,TRBV29-1,-,TGCAGCGCACAGGGAGAGGGTAATTCACCCCTCCACTTT,CSAQGEGNSPLHF
TRBJ1-2,few,TRBV25-1,TRBD1,TGTGCCAGCAAGGGACAGGGACCAAGGGGCTACACCTTC,CASKGQGPRGYTF
TRBJ2-1,-,TRBV10-3,-,TGTGCCATCAGTGAGTCGGACTATGGCTATAACAATGAGCAGTTCTTC,CAISESDYGYNNEQFF
TRBJ2-2,many,TRBV4-3,-,TGCGCCAGCAGCCAAGCCCTGAACACCGGGGAGCTGTTTTTT,CASSQALNTGELFF
TRBJ2-1,-,TRBV27,-,TGTGCCAGCAGATCTAGGGGCTACAATGAGCAGTTCTTC,CASRSRGYNEQFF
TRBJ1-5,many,TRBV20-1,-,TGCAGTGCTAGAAGGGACGAATATAGCAATCAGCCCCAGCATTTT,CSARRDEYSNQPQHF
TRBJ1-3,-,TRBV7-2,-,TGTGCCAGCAGCCCAGAAGCGTTCTCTGGAAACACCATATATTTT,CASSPEAFSGNTIYF
TRBJ2-3,-,TRBV10-1,-,TGCGCCAGCAGGCACTTCGGAACGGGAGCACCGCGGGCAGATACGCAGTATTTT,CASRHFGTGAPRADTQYF
TRBJ2-2,many,TRBV12-3/TRBV12-4,TRBD1,TGTGCCAGCAGGGGGACAGGGAACACCGGGGAGCTGTTTTTT,CASRGTGNTGELFF
TRBJ2-1,-,TRBV29-1,TRBD1,TGCAGCGTTGACAGACAGGGTTATGAGCAGTTCTTC,CSVDRQGYEQFF
TRBJ2-7,many,TRBV20-1,TRBD1,TGCAGTGCTAGATCCCCCGGACAGGCCTACGAGCAGTACTTC,CSARSPGQAYEQYF
TRBJ1-5,few,TRBV25-1,-,TGTGCCAGCAGTGATTCTTCTGGCAATCAGCCCCAGCATTTT,CASSDSSGNQPQHF
TRBJ1-1,few,TRBV6-2/TRBV6-3,-,TGTGCCATCACCAGGGGACCAACTGAAGCTTTCTTT,CAITRGPTEAFF